These 9 T cell receptor beta chains came from one sample sequenced in a study of PD-L1 blockade in urothelial cancer. Sequenced by immunoSEQ multiplex PCR; TCRdb stores in-frame clones only, minus some. The repertoire holds roughly 40,000 clones, with roughly 80% as singletons. This specimen consisted of PBMCs, obtained around atezolizumab (anti-PD-L1) treatment. These TCRs come from a man aged 70 or older with urothelial cancer.

The genes are TRBV7-2 and TRBJ1-1; tentative D call: TRBD1 (6 bases). The CDR3 is 15 amino acids. Germline CDR1 and CDR2: SGHTA and FQGNSA. Trimming stripped 5 bases from V and 0 bases from J, with 13 bases between. CDR3 DNA sequence: TGTGCCAGCAGCAAAGGAAGACAGGTGAACACTGAAGCTTTCTTT. It is translated as CASSKGRQVNTEAFF.

This sequence joins TRBV5-1 and TRBJ2-3; D is perhaps TRBD2 (5 bases). Germline lookup yields CDR1 SGHRS and CDR2 YFSETQ. The CDR3 is made up of 14 amino acids. Trimming left V 4 bases short and J 5 bases short, with 14 bases between. CDR3 sequence reads: CASSPSGLRDTQYF. Here the CDR3 DNA reads TGCGCCAGCAGCCCCAGCGGCCTCCGAGATACGCAGTATTTT. Combining the CDR3 with reference TRBV5-1 and TRBJ2-3 gives the whole variable domain KAGVTQTPRYLIKTRGQQVTLSCSPISGHRSVSWYQQTPGQGLQFLFEYFSETQRNKGNFPGRFSGRQFSNSRSEMNVSTLELGDSALYLCASSPSGLRDTQYFGPGTRLTVL.

This clone showed up just once. The rearrangement uses TRBV7-2 and TRBJ2-5; 7 bases map to TRBD1. The CDR3 runs to 14 residues. With 5 bases clipped from V and 5 bases from J, the junction kept 8 bases outside the gene matches. Per germline, CDR1 SGHTA and CDR2 FQGNSA. The CDR3 is CASSLTGFRETQYF. CDR3 bases: TGTGCCAGCAGCCTGACAGGGTTTCGGGAGACCCAGTACTTC.

The chain has TRBV27 and TRBJ2-1, with 11 bases matching TRBD2. V was pared by 4 bases and J by 6 bases, with 5 bases of the junction left unmatched. The CDR3 is 15 residues long. Germline-derived CDR1 and CDR2 are MNHEY and SMNVEV (reference sequence). DNA for the CDR3: TGTGCCAGCAGTTCACGACTAGCGGGAAGCAATGAGCAGTTCTTC. It translates to CASSSRLAGSNEQFF.

In regard to this clone: In the same sample, other DNA sequences code for this CDR3. The V gene is TRBV19, the J gene TRBJ2-7; weak D call: TRBD2 (5 bases). Germline V gene data show CDR1 as LNHDA and CDR2 as SQIVND (reference sequence). The CDR3 has 14 residues. Trimming stripped 3 bases from V and 2 bases from J, with 11 bases between. CDR3 amino acids: CASSIGGPAYEQYF. The CDR3 coding sequence is TGTGCCAGTAGTATTGGCGGGCCCGCCTACGAGCAGTACTTC.

This chain uses TRBV7-2 with TRBJ2-5; 8 bases match TRBD2. Germline-derived CDR1 and CDR2 are SGHTA and FQGNSA. V lost 5 bases to trimming and J lost 4 bases; unmatched junction nucleotides: 9. CDR3 length: 15 residues. CDR3: CASSLQRERRETQYF. CDR3 sequence (DNA): TGTGCCAGCAGCCTCCAGCGGGAGAGGCGAGAGACCCAGTACTTC.

The sample holds a few counts of this clone. The rearrangement links TRBV29-1 to TRBJ1-1; 10 bases match TRBD1. V shed 6 bases and J 5 bases; nucleotides not matched to a gene: 6. From germline, CDR1 is SQVTM and CDR2 ANQGSEA. The CDR3 is 13 amino acids. The CDR3 bases are TGCAGCGTGATGGGACAGGGGCGGACTGAAGCTTTCTTT. This sequence encodes CSVMGQGRTEAFF. Based on the CDR3 plus reference TRBV29-1 and TRBJ1-1, the full variable domain is SAVISQKPSRDICQRGTSLTIQCQVDSQVTMMFWYRQQPGQSLTLIATANQGSEATYESGFVIDKFPISRPNLTFSTLTVSNMSPEDSSIYLCSVMGQGRTEAFFGQGTRLTVV.

This clone was recorded many times. V usage is TRBV7-2 and J usage is TRBJ2-2, with TRBD2 as a possible D gene (5 bases). Germline V gene sequence: CDR1 SGHTA, CDR2 FQGNSA. The V end lost 6 bases, the J end lost 0 bases, and 8 bases lay between the germline ends. The CDR3 is 14 residues long. Written as DNA, the CDR3 is TGTGCCAGCAGGCGGAGGACGAACACCGGGGAGCTGTTTTTT. This translates into CASRRRTNTGELFF.

This chain links TRBV14 with TRBJ1-5; D is ambiguous. Germline CDR1 and CDR2: SGHDN and FVKESK. The CDR3 is 14 amino acids. Trimming removed 4 bases at V and 0 bases at J, with 7 bases between. CDR3 residues: CASSPSYSNQPQHF. The CDR3 DNA is TGTGCCAGCAGCCCCTCCTATAGCAATCAGCCCCAGCATTTT.